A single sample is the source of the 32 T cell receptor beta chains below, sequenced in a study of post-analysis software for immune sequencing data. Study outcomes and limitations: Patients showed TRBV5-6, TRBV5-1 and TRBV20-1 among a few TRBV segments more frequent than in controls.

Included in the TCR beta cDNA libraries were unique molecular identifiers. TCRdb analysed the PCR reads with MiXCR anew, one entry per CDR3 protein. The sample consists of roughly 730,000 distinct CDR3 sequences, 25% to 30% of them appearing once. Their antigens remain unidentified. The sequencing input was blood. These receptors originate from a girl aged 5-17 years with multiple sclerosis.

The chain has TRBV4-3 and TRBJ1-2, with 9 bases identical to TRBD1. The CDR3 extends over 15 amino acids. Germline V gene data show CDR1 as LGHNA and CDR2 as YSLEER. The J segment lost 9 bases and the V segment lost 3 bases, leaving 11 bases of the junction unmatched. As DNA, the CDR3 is TGCGCCAGCAGCCAGCTATTTCGGACAGGGGAATGCTACACCTTC. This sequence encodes CASSQLFRTGECYTF.

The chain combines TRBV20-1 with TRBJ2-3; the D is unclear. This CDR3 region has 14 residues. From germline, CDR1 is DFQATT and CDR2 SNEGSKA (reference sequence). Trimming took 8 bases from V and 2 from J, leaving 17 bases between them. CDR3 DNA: TGCAGTTACCAGGCGGTGGGCAACACAGATACGCAGTATTTT. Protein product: CSYQAVGNTDTQYF.

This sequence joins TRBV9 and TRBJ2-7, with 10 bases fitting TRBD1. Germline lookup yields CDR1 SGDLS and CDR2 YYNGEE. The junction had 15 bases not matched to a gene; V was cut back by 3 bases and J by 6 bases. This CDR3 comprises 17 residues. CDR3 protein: CASSAGPVGQGVSEQYF. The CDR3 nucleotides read TGTGCCAGCAGCGCCGGTCCCGTTGGACAGGGGGTGTCCGAGCAGTACTTC.

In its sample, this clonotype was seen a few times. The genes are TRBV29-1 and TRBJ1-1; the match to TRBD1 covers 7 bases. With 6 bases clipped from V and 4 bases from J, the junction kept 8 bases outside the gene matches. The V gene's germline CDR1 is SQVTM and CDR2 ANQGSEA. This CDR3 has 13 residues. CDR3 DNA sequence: TGCAGCGTAGGACAGGCAGTGAGCACTGAAGCTTTCTTT. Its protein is CSVGQAVSTEAFF.

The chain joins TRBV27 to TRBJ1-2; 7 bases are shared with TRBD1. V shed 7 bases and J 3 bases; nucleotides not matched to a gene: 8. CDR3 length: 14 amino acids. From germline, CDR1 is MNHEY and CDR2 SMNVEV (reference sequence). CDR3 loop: CASTSRDSHYGYTF. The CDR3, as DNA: TGTGCCAGCACCAGCAGGGACAGCCACTATGGCTACACCTTC.

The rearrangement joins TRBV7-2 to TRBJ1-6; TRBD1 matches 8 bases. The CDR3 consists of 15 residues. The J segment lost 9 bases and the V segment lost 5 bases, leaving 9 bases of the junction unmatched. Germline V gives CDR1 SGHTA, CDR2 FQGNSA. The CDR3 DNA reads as TGTGCCAGCAGCCCAGGACAGGGAACCCCTTCACCCCTCCACTTT. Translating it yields CASSPGQGTPSPLHF.

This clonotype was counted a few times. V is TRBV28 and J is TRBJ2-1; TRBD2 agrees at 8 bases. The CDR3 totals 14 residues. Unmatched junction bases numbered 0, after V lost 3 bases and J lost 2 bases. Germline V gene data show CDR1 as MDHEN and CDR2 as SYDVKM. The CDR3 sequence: CASSFSGAYNEQFF. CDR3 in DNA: TGTGCCAGCAGTTTTAGCGGGGCCTACAATGAGCAGTTCTTC. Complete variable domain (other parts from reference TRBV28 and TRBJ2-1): DVKVTQSSRYLVKRTGEKVFLECVQDMDHENMFWYRQDPGLGLRLIYFSYDVKMKEKGDIPEGYSVSREKKERFSLILESASTNQTSMYLCASSFSGAYNEQFFGPGTRLTVL.

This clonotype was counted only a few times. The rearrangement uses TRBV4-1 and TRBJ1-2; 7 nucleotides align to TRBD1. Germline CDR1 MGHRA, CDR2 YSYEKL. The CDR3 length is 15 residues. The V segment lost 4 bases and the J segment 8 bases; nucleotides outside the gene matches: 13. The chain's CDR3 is CASSLLVTGVDGYTF. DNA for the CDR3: TGCGCCAGCAGCCTCCTAGTAACAGGGGTTGACGGCTACACCTTC.

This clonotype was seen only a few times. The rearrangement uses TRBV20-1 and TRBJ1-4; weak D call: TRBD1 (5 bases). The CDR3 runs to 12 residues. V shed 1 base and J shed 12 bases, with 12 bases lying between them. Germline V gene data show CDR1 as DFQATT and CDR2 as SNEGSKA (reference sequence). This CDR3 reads CSARAGRRELFF. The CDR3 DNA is TGCAGTGCTAGAGCGGGGCGCCGGGAACTGTTTTTT.

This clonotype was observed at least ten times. CDR3 in amino acids: CASNQGIEGQYEQYF. CDR3 DNA sequence: TGTGCCAGCAACCAAGGGATCGAGGGGCAATACGAGCAGTACTTC. This chain connects TRBV7-2 to TRBJ2-7; D assignment may be TRBD1 or TRBD2 (5 bases each). Germline V gene sequence: CDR1 SGHTA, CDR2 FQGNSA. Between the trimmed V and J ends, which lost 7 bases and 4 bases, there was a span of 20 bases. There are 15 residues in the CDR3.

CDR3 DNA sequence: TGTGCCAGCAGCTTAGTCTCCCGCTTAGGCACTGAAGCTTTCTTT. Translated: CASSLVSRLGTEAFF. The genes are TRBV7-2 and TRBJ1-1; D not resolved. This CDR3 is built from 15 residues. V was cut by 1 base and J by 4 bases, with 13 bases left in between. Germline lookup yields CDR1 SGHTA and CDR2 FQGNSA.

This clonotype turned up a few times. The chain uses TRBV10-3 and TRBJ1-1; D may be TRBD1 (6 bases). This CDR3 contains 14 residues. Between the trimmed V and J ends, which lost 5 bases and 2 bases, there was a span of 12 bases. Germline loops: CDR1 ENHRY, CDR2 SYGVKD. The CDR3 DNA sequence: TGTGCCATCAGTCGGGGGGCCGAAAACACTGAAGCTTTCTTT. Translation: CAISRGAENTEAFF.

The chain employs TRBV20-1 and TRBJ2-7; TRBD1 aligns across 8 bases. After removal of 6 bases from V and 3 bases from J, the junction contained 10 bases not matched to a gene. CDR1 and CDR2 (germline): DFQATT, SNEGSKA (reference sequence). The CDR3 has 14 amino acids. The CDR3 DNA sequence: TGCAGTGCAACAGGGGGACGGCGGGACTACGAGCAGTACTTC. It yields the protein CSATGGRRDYEQYF.

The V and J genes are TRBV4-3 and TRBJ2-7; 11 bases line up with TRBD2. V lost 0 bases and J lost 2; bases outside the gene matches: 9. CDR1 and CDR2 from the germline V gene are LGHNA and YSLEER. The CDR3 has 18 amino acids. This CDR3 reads CASSQEPASGGRTYEQYF. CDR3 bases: TGCGCCAGCAGCCAAGAGCCGGCTAGCGGGGGGCGGACCTACGAGCAGTACTTC.

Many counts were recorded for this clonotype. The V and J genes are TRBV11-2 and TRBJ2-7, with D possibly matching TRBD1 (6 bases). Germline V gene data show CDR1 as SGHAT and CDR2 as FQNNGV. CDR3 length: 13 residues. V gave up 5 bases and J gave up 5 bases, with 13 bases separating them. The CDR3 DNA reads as TGTGCCAGCAGCATCGACAGGTTGGACGAGCAGTACTTC. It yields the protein CASSIDRLDEQYF.

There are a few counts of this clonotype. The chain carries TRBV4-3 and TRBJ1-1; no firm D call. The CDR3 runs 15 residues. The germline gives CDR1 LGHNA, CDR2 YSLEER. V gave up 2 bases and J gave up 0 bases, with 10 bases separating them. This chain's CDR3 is CASSQFARMNTEAFF. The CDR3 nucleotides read TGCGCCAGCAGCCAATTTGCGCGGATGAACACTGAAGCTTTCTTT.

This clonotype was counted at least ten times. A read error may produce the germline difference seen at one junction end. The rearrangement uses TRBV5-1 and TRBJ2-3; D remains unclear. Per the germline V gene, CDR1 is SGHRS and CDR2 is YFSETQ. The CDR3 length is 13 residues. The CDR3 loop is CASSLGFTDTQYF. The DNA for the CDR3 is TGTGCCAGCAGTTTGGGCTTCACAGATACGCAGTATTTT.

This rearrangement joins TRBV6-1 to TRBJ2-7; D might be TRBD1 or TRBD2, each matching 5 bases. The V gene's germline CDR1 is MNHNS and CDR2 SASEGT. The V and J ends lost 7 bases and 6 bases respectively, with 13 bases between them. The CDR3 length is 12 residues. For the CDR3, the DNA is TGTGCCAGCATCGGGACCGTCGTCGAGCAGTACTTC. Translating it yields CASIGTVVEQYF.

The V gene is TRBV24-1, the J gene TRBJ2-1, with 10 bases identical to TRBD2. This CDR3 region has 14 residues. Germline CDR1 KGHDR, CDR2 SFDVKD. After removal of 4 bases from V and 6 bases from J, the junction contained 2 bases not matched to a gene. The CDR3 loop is CATSDSSGSNEQFF. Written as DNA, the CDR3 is TGTGCCACCAGTGACTCTAGCGGGAGCAATGAGCAGTTCTTC.

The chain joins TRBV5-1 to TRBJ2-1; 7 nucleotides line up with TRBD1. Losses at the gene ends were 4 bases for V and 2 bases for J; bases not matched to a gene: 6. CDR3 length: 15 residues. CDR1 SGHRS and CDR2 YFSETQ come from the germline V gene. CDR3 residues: CASSEDRVAYNEQFF. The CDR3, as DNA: TGCGCCAGCAGCGAAGACAGGGTGGCCTACAATGAGCAGTTCTTC.

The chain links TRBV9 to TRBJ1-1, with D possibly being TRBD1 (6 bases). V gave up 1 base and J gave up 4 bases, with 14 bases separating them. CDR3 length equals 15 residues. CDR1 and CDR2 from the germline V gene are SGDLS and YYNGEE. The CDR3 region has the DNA TGTGCCAGCAGCGTACAGGGGATAGGGAGCACTGAAGCTTTCTTT. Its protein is CASSVQGIGSTEAFF.

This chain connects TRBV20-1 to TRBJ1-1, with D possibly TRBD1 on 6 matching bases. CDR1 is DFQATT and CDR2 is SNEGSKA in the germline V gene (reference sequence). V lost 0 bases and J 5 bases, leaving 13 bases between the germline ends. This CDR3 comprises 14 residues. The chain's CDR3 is CSARELGGPTEAFF. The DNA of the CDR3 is TGCAGTGCTAGAGAGTTGGGGGGGCCGACTGAAGCTTTCTTT.

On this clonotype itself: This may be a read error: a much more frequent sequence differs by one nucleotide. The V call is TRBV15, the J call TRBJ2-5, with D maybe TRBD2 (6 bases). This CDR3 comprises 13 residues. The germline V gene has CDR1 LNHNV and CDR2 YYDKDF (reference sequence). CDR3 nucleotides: TGTGCCACCAGTGGAGGGGACCACGAGACCCAGTACTTC. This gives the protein CATSGGDHETQYF.

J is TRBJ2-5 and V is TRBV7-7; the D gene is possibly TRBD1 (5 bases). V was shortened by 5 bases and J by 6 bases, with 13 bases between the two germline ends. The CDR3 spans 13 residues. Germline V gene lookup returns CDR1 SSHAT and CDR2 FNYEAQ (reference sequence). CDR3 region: CASSNTAGKTQYF. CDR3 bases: TGTGCCAGCAGCAACACCGCAGGGAAGACCCAGTACTTC.

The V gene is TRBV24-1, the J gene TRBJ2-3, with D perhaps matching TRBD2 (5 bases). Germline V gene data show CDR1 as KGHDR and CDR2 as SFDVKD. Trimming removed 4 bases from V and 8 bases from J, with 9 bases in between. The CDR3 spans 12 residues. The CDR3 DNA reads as TGTGCCACCAGTGACGGCGCGGGTACGCAGTATTTT. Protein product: CATSDGAGTQYF.

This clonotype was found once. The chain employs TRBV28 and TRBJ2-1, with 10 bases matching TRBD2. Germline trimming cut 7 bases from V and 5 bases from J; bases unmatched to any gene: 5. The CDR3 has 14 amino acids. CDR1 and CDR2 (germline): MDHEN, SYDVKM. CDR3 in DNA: TGTGCCAGCACTATTAGCGGGAGGAACAATGAGCAGTTCTTC. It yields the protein CASTISGRNNEQFF.

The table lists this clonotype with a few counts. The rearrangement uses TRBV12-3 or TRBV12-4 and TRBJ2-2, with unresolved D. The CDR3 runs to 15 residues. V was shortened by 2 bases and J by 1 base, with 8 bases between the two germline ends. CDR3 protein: CASSLLPGNTGELFF. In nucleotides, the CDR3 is TGTGCCAGCAGTTTACTACCCGGGAACACCGGGGAGCTGTTTTTT.

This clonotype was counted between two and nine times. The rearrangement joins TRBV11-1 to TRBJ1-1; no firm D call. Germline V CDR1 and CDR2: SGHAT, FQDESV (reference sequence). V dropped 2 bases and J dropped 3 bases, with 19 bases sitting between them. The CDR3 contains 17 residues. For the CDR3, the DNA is TGTGCCAGCAGCTTAACCGGCGGGGTTGGAAGTGACACTGAAGCTTTCTTT. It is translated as CASSLTGGVGSDTEAFF. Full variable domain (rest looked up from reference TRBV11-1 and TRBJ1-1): EAEVAQSPRYKITEKSQAVAFWCDPISGHATLYWYRQILGQGPELLVQFQDESVVDDSQLPKDRFSAERLKGVDSTLKIQPAELGDSAMYLCASSLTGGVGSDTEAFFGQGTRLTVV.

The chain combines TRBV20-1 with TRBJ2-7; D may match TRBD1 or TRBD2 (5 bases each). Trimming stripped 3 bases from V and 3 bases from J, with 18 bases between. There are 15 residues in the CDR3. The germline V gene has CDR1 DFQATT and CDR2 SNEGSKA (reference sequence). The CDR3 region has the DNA TGCAGTGCTAGGGGACCCGGGACGGCCAGCTACGAGCAGTACTTC. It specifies CSARGPGTASYEQYF.

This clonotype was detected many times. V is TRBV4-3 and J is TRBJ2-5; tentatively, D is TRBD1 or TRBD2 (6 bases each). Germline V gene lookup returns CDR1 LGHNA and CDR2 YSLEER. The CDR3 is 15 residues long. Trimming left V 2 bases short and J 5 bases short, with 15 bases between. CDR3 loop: CASSQRRGSGETQYF. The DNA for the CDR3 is TGCGCCAGCAGCCAAAGGAGGGGGAGCGGGGAGACCCAGTACTTC.

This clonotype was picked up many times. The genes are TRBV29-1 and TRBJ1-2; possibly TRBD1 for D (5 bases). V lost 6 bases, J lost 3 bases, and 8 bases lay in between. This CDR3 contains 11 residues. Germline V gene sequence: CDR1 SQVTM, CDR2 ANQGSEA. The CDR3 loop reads CSVPGYYGYTF. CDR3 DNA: TGCAGCGTGCCAGGGTACTATGGCTACACCTTC.

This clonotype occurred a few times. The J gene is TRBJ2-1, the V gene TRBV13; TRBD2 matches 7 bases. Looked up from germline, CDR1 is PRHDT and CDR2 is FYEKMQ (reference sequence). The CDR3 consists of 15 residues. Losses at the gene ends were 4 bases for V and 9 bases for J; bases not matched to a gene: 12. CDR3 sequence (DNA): TGTGCCAGCAGCTCTAGGCCGGGGGAGGGTGTTGAGCAGTTCTTC. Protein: CASSSRPGEGVEQFF.